This T cell receptor (beta chain) was captured by sequencing in a study of Graves' ophthalmopathy and Graves' hyperthyroidism. Study context: Peripheral blood (taken before any treatment) was collected at initial diagnosis. Study-level points and caveats: Most expanded clonotypes in thyroid above 0.001 frequency also showed up in blood.

This clonotype has a count of ten or more. Its antigen is still unknown. Beta-chain TCR CDR3 regions were amplified from RNA transcripts. The authors performed first-round RT-PCR with HTBI primers and then a second-round multiplex PCR. TCRdb re-analysed the multiplex PCR reads in MiXCR, keeping a single row per CDR3 protein. The data contain hundreds of thousands of distinct CDR3 sequences, around 20% of them seen just once; the ten biggest clones take up roughly 3%. Stable hyperthyroidism referred to disease that showed no ophthalmopathy within 18 months of follow-up. The sequenced sample consisted of peripheral blood. The clonotype comes from a woman under 30 with stable Graves' hyperthyroidism.

The CDR3 DNA follows: TGTGCCAGCAACGTGAGACCCGGCGGCTATGGCTACACCTTC. It yields the protein CASNVRPGGYGYTF. The chain uses TRBV12-3 or TRBV12-4 and TRBJ1-2; D remains ambiguous. This CDR3 is 14 amino acids long. V was cut by 7 bases and J by 4 bases, with 16 bases left in between.